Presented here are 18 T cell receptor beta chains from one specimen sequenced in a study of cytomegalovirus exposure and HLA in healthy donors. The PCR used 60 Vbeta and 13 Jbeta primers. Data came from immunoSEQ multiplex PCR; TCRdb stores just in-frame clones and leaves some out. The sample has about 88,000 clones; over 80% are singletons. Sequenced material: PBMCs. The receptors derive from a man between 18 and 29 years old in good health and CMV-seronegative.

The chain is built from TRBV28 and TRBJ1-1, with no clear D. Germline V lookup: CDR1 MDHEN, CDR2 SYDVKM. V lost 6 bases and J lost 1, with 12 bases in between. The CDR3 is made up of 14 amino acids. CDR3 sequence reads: CASRLSRGNTEAFF. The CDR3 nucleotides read TGTGCCAGCAGACTTTCACGGGGGAACACTGAAGCTTTCTTT.

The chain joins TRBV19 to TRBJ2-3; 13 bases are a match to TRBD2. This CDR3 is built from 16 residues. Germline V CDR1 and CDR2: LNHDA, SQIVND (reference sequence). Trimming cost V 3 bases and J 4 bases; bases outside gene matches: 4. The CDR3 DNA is TGTGCCAGTAGTATCCCTGGACTAGCGGGAGCAGATACGCAGTATTTT. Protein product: CASSIPGLAGADTQYF.

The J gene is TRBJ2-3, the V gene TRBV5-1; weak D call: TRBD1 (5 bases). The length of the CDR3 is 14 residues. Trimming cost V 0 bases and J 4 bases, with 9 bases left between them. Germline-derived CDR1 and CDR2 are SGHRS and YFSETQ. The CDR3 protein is CASSLGGRADTQYF. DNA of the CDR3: TGCGCCAGCAGCTTGGGCGGCAGGGCAGATACGCAGTATTTT.

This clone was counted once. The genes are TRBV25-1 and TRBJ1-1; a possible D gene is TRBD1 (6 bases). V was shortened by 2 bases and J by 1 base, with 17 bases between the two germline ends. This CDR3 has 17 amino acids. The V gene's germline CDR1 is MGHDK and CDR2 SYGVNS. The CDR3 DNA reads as TGTGCCAGCAGTGAAGAGGACCAAGGGGGGGGGAACACTGAAGCTTTCTTT. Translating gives CASSEEDQGGGNTEAFF.

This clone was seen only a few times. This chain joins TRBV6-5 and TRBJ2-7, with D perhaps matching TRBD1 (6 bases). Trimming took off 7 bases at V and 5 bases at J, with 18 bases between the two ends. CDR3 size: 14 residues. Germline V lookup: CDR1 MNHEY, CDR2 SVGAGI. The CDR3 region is CASTSGTGHHEQYF. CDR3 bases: TGTGCCAGCACGTCCGGCACAGGGCACCACGAGCAGTACTTC.

CDR3 protein: CAWSLGAGGHQPQHF. CDR3 sequence (DNA): TGTGCCTGGAGTCTGGGTGCGGGCGGCCATCAGCCCCAGCATTTT. The rearrangement joins TRBV30 to TRBJ1-5; D remains ambiguous. From germline, CDR1 is GTSNPN and CDR2 SVGIG (reference sequence). The CDR3 is made up of 15 amino acids. V was trimmed by 2 bases and J by 5 bases, leaving 16 bases between them.

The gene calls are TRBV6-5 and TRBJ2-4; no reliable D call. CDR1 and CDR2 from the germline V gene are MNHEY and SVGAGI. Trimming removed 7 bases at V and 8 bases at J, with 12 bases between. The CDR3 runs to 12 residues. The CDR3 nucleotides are TGTGCCAGCACCAGTTTTGGAGACATTCAGTACTTC. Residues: CASTSFGDIQYF.

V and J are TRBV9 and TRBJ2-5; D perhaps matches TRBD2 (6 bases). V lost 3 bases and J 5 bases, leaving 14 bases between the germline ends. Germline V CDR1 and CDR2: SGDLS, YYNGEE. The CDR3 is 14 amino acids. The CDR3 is CASSEGGPVETQYF. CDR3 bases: TGTGCCAGCAGCGAAGGAGGGCCGGTTGAGACCCAGTACTTC.

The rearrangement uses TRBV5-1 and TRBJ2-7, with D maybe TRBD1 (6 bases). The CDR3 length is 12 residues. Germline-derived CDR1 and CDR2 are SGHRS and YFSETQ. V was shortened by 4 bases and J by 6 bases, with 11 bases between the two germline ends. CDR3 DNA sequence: TGCGCCAGCAGCACCGGGACACCCGAGCAGTACTTC. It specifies CASSTGTPEQYF. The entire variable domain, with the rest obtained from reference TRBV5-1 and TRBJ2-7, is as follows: KAGVTQTPRYLIKTRGQQVTLSCSPISGHRSVSWYQQTPGQGLQFLFEYFSETQRNKGNFPGRFSGRQFSNSRSEMNVSTLELGDSALYLCASSTGTPEQYFGPGTRLTVT.

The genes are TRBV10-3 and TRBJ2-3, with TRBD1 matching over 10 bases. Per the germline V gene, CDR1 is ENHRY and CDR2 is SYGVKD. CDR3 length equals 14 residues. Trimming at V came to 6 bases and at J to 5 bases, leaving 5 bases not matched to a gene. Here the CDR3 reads CAIRDRGRGDTQYF. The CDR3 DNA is TGTGCCATCAGAGACAGGGGGCGGGGAGATACGCAGTATTTT.

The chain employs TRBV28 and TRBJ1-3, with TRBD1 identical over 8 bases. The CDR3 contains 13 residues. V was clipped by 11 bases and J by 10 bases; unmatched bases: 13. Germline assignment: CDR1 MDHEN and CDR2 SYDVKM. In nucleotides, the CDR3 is TGTGCCGGGGGACAGGCATCCGAGGCGACCATATATTTT. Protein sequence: CAGGQASEATIYF.

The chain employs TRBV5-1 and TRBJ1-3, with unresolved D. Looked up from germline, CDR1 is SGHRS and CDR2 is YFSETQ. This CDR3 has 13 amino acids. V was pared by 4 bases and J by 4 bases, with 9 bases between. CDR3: CASSTSTGNTIYF. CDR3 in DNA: TGCGCCAGCAGCACCTCGACAGGAAACACCATATATTTT.

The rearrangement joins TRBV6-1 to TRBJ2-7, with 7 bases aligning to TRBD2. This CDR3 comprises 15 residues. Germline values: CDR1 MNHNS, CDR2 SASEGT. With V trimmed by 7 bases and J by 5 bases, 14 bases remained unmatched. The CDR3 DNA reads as TGTGCCAGCAAGGGAAGCGGGAAACTCGTCGACGAGCAGTACTTC. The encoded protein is CASKGSGKLVDEQYF.

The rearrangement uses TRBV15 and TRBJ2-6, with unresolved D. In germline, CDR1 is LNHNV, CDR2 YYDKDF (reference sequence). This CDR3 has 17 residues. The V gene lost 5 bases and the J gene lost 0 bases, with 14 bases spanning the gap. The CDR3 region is CATSSDWLTSGANVLTF. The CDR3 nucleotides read TGTGCCACCAGCTCCGACTGGCTAACCTCTGGGGCCAACGTCCTGACTTTC.

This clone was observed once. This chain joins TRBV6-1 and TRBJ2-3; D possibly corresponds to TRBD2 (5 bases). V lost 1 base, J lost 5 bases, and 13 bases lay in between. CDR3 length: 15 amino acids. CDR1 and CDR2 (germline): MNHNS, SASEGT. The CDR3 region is CASSEVGGSGDTQYF. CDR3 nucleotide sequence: TGTGCCAGCAGTGAAGTTGGCGGGTCTGGAGATACGCAGTATTTT.

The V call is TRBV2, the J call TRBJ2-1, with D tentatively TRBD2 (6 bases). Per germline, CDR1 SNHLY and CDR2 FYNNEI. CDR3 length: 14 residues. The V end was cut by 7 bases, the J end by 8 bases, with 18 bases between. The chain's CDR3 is CASTSEVMGDEQFF. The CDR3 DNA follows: TGTGCCAGCACTAGCGAGGTGATGGGCGATGAGCAGTTCTTC.

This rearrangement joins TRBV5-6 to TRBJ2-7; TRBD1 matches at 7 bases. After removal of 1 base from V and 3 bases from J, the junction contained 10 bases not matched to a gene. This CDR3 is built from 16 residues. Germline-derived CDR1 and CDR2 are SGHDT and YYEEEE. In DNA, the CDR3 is TGTGCCAGCAGCTTGTCCGGGACAGCAGATTACTACGAGCAGTACTTC. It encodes CASSLSGTADYYEQYF.

CDR3 DNA sequence: TGTGCCAGCTCACCAAATCGGGGTTTCTCTGGAAACACCATATATTTT. Translating gives CASSPNRGFSGNTIYF. V gene TRBV18 combines with J gene TRBJ1-3; no firm D call. V was pared by 2 bases and J by 0 bases, with 11 bases between. The germline V gene has CDR1 KGHSH and CDR2 LQKENI. CDR3 length: 16 residues.